A single sample gave rise to the 3 T cell receptor beta chains below, sequenced in a study of cytomegalovirus exposure and HLA in healthy donors. The primer mix had 60 Vbeta and 13 Jbeta primers. Sequencing used immunoSEQ multiplex PCR; TCRdb keeps in-frame clones, though not all of them. This sample has approximately 160,000 clones, with around four fifths found just once. The sequencing sample was made of PBMCs. The receptors come from a man between 50 and 59 years old in good health and CMV-seropositive.

V gene TRBV9 combines with J gene TRBJ2-4; 8 positions agree with TRBD1. CDR3 size: 19 residues. Germline V gene sequence: CDR1 SGDLS, CDR2 YYNGEE. Trimming cost V 3 bases and J 2 bases; bases outside gene matches: 16. DNA for the CDR3: TGTGCCAGCAGCGAGGATCACCGACAGGGGAAATCGTCCAAAAACATTCAGTACTTC. This gives the protein CASSEDHRQGKSSKNIQYF.

The chain is built from TRBV4-2 and TRBJ2-5; TRBD2 matches 14 bases. Germline V gene sequence: CDR1 LGHNA, CDR2 YNFKEQ. V shed 4 bases, J shed 5 bases, and the junction held 6 bases outside the gene matches. This CDR3 has 16 amino acids. The CDR3 sequence is CASSLTGTSGSETQYF. Here the CDR3 DNA reads TGTGCCAGCAGCCTCACAGGGACTAGCGGGAGTGAGACCCAGTACTTC.

J is TRBJ1-5 and V is TRBV6-1; 7 bases are a match to TRBD1. The CDR3 is 15 residues long. Trimming at V came to 6 bases and at J to 3 bases, leaving 8 bases not matched to a gene. Per the germline V gene, CDR1 is MNHNS and CDR2 is SASEGT. The CDR3 loop reads CASSAGQTFNQPQHF. For the CDR3, the DNA is TGTGCCAGCAGCGCGGGACAGACATTCAATCAGCCCCAGCATTTT.